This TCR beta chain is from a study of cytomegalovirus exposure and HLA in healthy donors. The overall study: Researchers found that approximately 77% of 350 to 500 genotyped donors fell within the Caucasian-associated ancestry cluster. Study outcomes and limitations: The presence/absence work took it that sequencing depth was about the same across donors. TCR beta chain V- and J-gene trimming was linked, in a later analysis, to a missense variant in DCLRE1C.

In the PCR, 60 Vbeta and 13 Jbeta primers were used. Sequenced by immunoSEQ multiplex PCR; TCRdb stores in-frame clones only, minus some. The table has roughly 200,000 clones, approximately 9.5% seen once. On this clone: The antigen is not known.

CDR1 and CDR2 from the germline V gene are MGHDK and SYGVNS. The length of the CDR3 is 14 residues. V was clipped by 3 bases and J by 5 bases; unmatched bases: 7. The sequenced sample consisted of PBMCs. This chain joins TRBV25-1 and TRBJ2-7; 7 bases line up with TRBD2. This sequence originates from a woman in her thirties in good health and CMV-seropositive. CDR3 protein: CASSESGRRNEQYF. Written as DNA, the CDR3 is TGTGCCAGCAGTGAGTCCGGGAGGAGAAACGAGCAGTACTTC.